What follows are 13 T cell receptor beta chains derived from one specimen sequenced in a study of blood T cell repertoires in COVID-19. Using immunoSEQ multiplex PCR, the repertoire was profiled, and TCRdb retains in-frame clones only, with some absent. Of a few hundred thousand clones in the sample, about four fifths were seen once. The material sequenced was PBMCs or T cells enriched from blood (not recorded which). The receptors were gathered from a man aged 50 to 60 who had recovered from COVID-19.

The V call is TRBV6-5, the J call TRBJ2-1; D is possibly TRBD1 (5 bases). Per germline, CDR1 MNHEY and CDR2 SVGAGI. The CDR3 covers 14 residues. The germline V and J ends were trimmed by 4 bases and 4 bases, with 11 bases remaining between them. The CDR3 sequence: CASSSSTGYNEQFF. The CDR3 DNA reads TGTGCCAGCAGTTCATCAACAGGATACAATGAGCAGTTCTTC.

V gene TRBV4-1 combines with J gene TRBJ2-1; 9 nucleotides line up with TRBD1. The CDR3 is 15 residues long. V lost 4 bases to trimming and J lost 7 bases; unmatched junction nucleotides: 8. CDR1 is MGHRA, CDR2 YSYEKL, per germline. The CDR3 DNA sequence: TGCGCCAGCAGCCGCGCCGGACAGGGGTGGAATGAGCAGTTCTTC. Translation: CASSRAGQGWNEQFF.

This clone was seen once. Other DNA sequences from this sample encode an identical CDR3 as well. The chain has TRBV5-1 and TRBJ2-1, with TRBD2 matching over 10 bases. The CDR3 has 17 residues. V dropped 0 bases and J dropped 0; count of bases not matched to a gene: 3. Per germline, CDR1 SGHRS and CDR2 YFSETQ. Here the CDR3 DNA reads TGCGCCAGCAGCTTGGGACTAGCGGGCAACTCCTACAATGAGCAGTTCTTC. Translating gives CASSLGLAGNSYNEQFF.

This chain links TRBV24-1 with TRBJ1-2; D possibly corresponds to TRBD1 (5 bases). V lost 3 bases, J lost 3 bases, and 10 bases lay in between. Germline V gives CDR1 KGHDR, CDR2 SFDVKD. CDR3 length equals 14 residues. CDR3 in DNA: TGTGCCACCAGTGATCCGAGCAGGGACTATGGCTACACCTTC. Translated, it gives CATSDPSRDYGYTF.

V and J are TRBV30 and TRBJ2-5, with D possibly being TRBD2 (5 bases). The germline V and J ends were trimmed by 0 bases and 7 bases, with 15 bases remaining between them. The germline CDR1 and CDR2 sequences are GTSNPN and SVGIG (reference sequence). The CDR3 covers 14 residues. The CDR3 sequence is CAWSVLQTAGTQYF. The CDR3 region has the DNA TGTGCCTGGAGTGTTCTCCAGACGGCGGGGACCCAGTACTTC.

This chain joins TRBV18 and TRBJ1-1; TRBD1 is a possible D gene (5 bases). V dropped 3 bases and J dropped 3 bases, with 11 bases sitting between them. Germline V lookup: CDR1 KGHSH, CDR2 LQKENI. The CDR3 runs 14 residues. CDR3 sequence reads: CASSPFLGDTEAFF. As DNA, the CDR3 is TGTGCCAGCTCACCCTTTTTAGGGGACACTGAAGCTTTCTTT.

J is TRBJ2-2 and V is TRBV4-2, with 9 bases fitting TRBD2. Germline assignment: CDR1 LGHNA and CDR2 YNFKEQ. The V segment lost 0 bases and the J segment 6 bases; nucleotides outside the gene matches: 8. The CDR3 length is 17 residues. The CDR3 loop reads CASSQDLGGGASGELFF. CDR3 DNA sequence: TGTGCCAGCAGCCAAGATCTCGGCGGGGGGGCCTCCGGGGAGCTGTTTTTT.

This chain joins TRBV10-3 and TRBJ2-3, with D possibly TRBD1 on 5 matching bases. Trimming shortened V by 6 bases and J by 0 bases, and 16 bases separated the two germline ends. CDR1 is ENHRY and CDR2 is SYGVKD in the germline V gene. The CDR3 contains 16 residues. The CDR3 bases are TGTGCCATCAGGGACATTACAGTCGCTAGCACAGATACGCAGTATTTT. Amino acid sequence: CAIRDITVASTDTQYF.

V gene TRBV9 combines with J gene TRBJ1-1; D ambiguous. This CDR3 has 14 residues. V lost 2 bases and J 0 bases, leaving 8 bases between the germline ends. The germline CDR1 and CDR2 sequences are SGDLS and YYNGEE. The CDR3 nucleotides are TGTGCCAGCAGCGTCCAGGCCATGAACACTGAAGCTTTCTTT. Protein: CASSVQAMNTEAFF.

The genes are TRBV28 and TRBJ1-5; 7 positions agree with TRBD1. The CDR3 runs to 16 residues. V lost 6 bases, J lost 2 bases, and 10 bases stayed unmatched. The germline V gene has CDR1 MDHEN and CDR2 SYDVKM. For the CDR3, the DNA is TGTGCCAGCAGCCCACCTAGACAGGGTGGCAATCAGCCCCAGCATTTT. It is translated as CASSPPRQGGNQPQHF. Complete variable domain (other parts from reference TRBV28 and TRBJ1-5): DVKVTQSSRYLVKRTGEKVFLECVQDMDHENMFWYRQDPGLGLRLIYFSYDVKMKEKGDIPEGYSVSREKKERFSLILESASTNQTSMYLCASSPPRQGGNQPQHFGDGTRLSIL.

The chain combines TRBV7-9 with TRBJ2-3; D gene unclear. The CDR3 runs 15 residues. Germline CDR1 and CDR2: SEHNR and FQNEAQ (reference sequence). V was shortened by 5 bases and J by 7 bases, with 19 bases between the two germline ends. The CDR3 DNA is TGTGCCAGCAGCCCGTCAAATGGGCCCCAAAATACGCAGTATTTT. Residues: CASSPSNGPQNTQYF.

This clone has only one observation. V and J are TRBV11-3 and TRBJ2-7; no reliable D call. Per germline, CDR1 SGHNT and CDR2 YENEEA. With 0 bases removed from V and 1 base from J, the gap between germline ends came to 4 bases. The CDR3 is 13 amino acids. The DNA of the CDR3 is TGTGCCAGCAGCTTAGATACATCCTACGAGCAGTACTTC. Its protein is CASSLDTSYEQYF.

The chain recombines TRBV29-1 with TRBJ2-2, with a weak D call TRBD2 (7 bases). V lost 4 bases, J lost 5 bases, and 14 bases lay in between. Germline CDR1 and CDR2: SQVTM and ANQGSEA. The CDR3 has 14 residues. The chain's CDR3 is CSVVGGRSTGELFF. The CDR3 region has the DNA TGCAGCGTTGTCGGGGGGCGGTCGACCGGGGAGCTGTTTTTT.